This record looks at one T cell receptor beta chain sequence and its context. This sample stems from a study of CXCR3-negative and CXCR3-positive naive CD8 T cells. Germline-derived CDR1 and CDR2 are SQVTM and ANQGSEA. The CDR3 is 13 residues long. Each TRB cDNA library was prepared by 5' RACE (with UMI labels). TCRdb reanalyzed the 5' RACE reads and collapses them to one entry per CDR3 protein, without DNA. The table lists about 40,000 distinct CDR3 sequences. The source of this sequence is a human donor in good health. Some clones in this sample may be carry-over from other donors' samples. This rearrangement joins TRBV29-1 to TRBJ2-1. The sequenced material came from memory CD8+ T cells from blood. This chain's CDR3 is CSAAAGSYNEQFF.